This T cell receptor beta chain was sequenced for a study of blood T cells in healthy people across ages. A second about 7 to 12 cycle PCR used barcoded and J-beta primers. TCRdb redid the calling of the 5' RACE reads with MiXCR, one entry per CDR3 protein. The profile shows about 810,000 distinct CDR3 sequences, around 34% of them singletons. This CDR3 has 15 residues. J was trimmed by 4 bases and V by 4 bases; bases with no gene match: 8. From germline, CDR1 is SGHRS and CDR2 YFSETQ. This rearrangement joins TRBV5-1 to TRBJ2-1, with TRBD1 identical over 7 bases. This TCR derives from a young man in good health. The sequenced sample consisted of blood. This chain's CDR3 is CASSPDPGQYNEQFF. The CDR3 coding sequence is TGCGCCAGCAGCCCCGACCCGGGACAGTACAATGAGCAGTTCTTC.